The clone carrying this TCR beta chain was seen ten or more times. What it recognizes is unknown. The record originates from a study of T cells in Graves' hyperthyroidism and ophthalmopathy. With V trimmed by 5 bases and J by 4 bases, 10 bases remained unmatched. Germline assignment: CDR1 LGHNT and CDR2 FRNRAP. There are 16 residues in the CDR3. Amplified TCR beta CDR3 regions derived from RNA transcripts. The HTBI primer set drove a first-round RT-PCR of the TCR CDR3. TCRdb reprocessed the multiplex PCR reads with MiXCR, giving one entry per CDR3 protein. Of about 290,000 distinct CDR3 sequences listed, roughly 20% were seen once; the top ten hold about 35%. Overall study results and limits: Ophthalmopathy prediction by the model preceded onset by a median about 6.3 months. Ophthalmopathy was distinguished from stable hyperthyroidism by 13 V-J signatures.

This clonotype was sampled from a man aged 45-65 years with Graves' ophthalmopathy. Sequencing was performed on blood. The genes are TRBV12-5 and TRBJ1-5, with 8 bases fitting TRBD1. The CDR3 region has the DNA TGTGCTAGTGGTCCCGGACAGGGAGGGAAGAATCAGCCCCAGCATTTT. It yields the protein CASGPGQGGKNQPQHF.